The 30 T cell receptor beta chains reported below all come from one sample, sequenced in a study of shared clonotypes between healthy human individuals. Clones were read by immunoSEQ multiplex PCR, and TCRdb kept only the in-frame ones, dropping some. Of about 1,500,000 clones listed, approximately 96% are singletons. Input material: naive CD4+ T cells sorted from blood. Subset here: CD45RA+ positively selected. The receptors were gathered from a man aged 25 to 45 in good health.

This chain connects TRBV6-6 to TRBJ1-5, with 7 bases matching TRBD1. Germline loops: CDR1 MNHNY, CDR2 SVGAGI (reference sequence). Germline trimming cut 6 bases from V and 2 bases from J; bases unmatched to any gene: 10. The CDR3 length is 16 residues. The CDR3 DNA sequence: TGTGCCAGCAGCAGTCAGGCAGGACAGGGCAATCAGCCCCAGCATTTT. Translation: CASSSQAGQGNQPQHF.

The rearrangement uses TRBV25-1 and TRBJ2-7, with no clear D. V lost 3 bases to trimming and J lost 5 bases, with 14 bases between them. Germline V CDR1 and CDR2: MGHDK, SYGVNS. The CDR3 is 14 amino acids. The CDR3 region has the DNA TGTGCCAGCAGTGACTCCCCGAAGAGTAACGAGCAGTACTTC. As protein: CASSDSPKSNEQYF.

The chain couples TRBV19 to TRBJ1-2; TRBD1 agrees at 11 bases. CDR3 size: 17 residues. The J segment lost 5 bases and the V segment lost 4 bases, leaving 12 bases of the junction unmatched. Germline CDR1 is LNHDA and CDR2 is SQIVND (reference sequence). CDR3 region: CASSKRTGGLKRYGYTF. CDR3 sequence (DNA): TGTGCCAGTAGTAAACGGACAGGGGGCCTAAAACGGTATGGCTACACCTTC.

The rearrangement joins TRBV5-1 to TRBJ2-3; D not certain. The CDR3 sequence is 14 residues long. CDR1 and CDR2 from the germline V gene are SGHRS and YFSETQ. V gave up 2 bases and J gave up 2 bases, with 9 bases separating them. The CDR3 sequence is CASSFPLSTDTQYF. In nucleotides, the CDR3 is TGCGCCAGCAGCTTTCCTCTCTCCACAGATACGCAGTATTTT. The full variable domain, completed using reference TRBV5-1 and TRBJ2-3, is KAGVTQTPRYLIKTRGQQVTLSCSPISGHRSVSWYQQTPGQGLQFLFEYFSETQRNKGNFPGRFSGRQFSNSRSEMNVSTLELGDSALYLCASSFPLSTDTQYFGPGTRLTVL.

This clone has just one count. The chain recombines TRBV6-1 with TRBJ1-5; the D gene is possibly TRBD1 (5 bases). The V end was cut by 7 bases, the J end by 3 bases, with 10 bases between. CDR1 and CDR2 from the germline V gene are MNHNS and SASEGT. The CDR3 runs to 13 residues. This CDR3 is CASNRQPNQPQHF. CDR3 DNA: TGTGCCAGCAATCGACAGCCCAATCAGCCCCAGCATTTT.

The CDR3 DNA follows: TGTGCCAGCAGCAACCGACTAGCGGGCCTCAATGAGCAGTTCTTC. This translates into CASSNRLAGLNEQFF. This chain uses TRBV7-2 with TRBJ2-1; 10 bases are a match to TRBD2. Trimming cost V 5 bases and J 6 bases; bases outside gene matches: 7. Germline-derived CDR1 and CDR2 are SGHTA and FQGNSA. The CDR3 has 15 amino acids.

J is TRBJ2-1 and V is TRBV7-2; no clear D gene. The CDR3 length is 13 residues. Germline CDR1 SGHTA, CDR2 FQGNSA. The V gene lost 7 bases and the J gene lost 9 bases, with 16 bases spanning the gap. CDR3 bases: TGTGCCAGCAACCGACGCCCCTCCTCTGAGCAGTTCTTC. Protein: CASNRRPSSEQFF.

The chain carries TRBV5-5 and TRBJ1-5; D is undetermined. Trimming cost V 4 bases and J 0 bases, with 8 bases left between them. The CDR3 sequence is 14 residues long. Germline V gene lookup returns CDR1 SGHKS and CDR2 YYEKEE (reference sequence). As DNA, the CDR3 is TGTGCCAGCAGCCCGCGGTATAGCAATCAGCCCCAGCATTTT. As protein: CASSPRYSNQPQHF.

This chain connects TRBV12-1 to TRBJ2-1; the table's D call, TRBD2, was not checked against the DNA. TRBV12-1 is a recognized pseudogene. The length of the CDR3 is 14 residues. The CDR3 sequence is CASSFAGTRDEQFF. CDR3 nucleotides: TGTGCCAGCAGCTTCGCCGGGACTAGAGATGAGCAGTTCTTC.

The chain uses TRBV10-2 and TRBJ2-7; D is tentatively TRBD1 or TRBD2 (5 bases each). There are 14 residues in the CDR3. V was trimmed by 1 base and J by 3 bases, leaving 10 bases between them. Germline V gives CDR1 WSHSY, CDR2 SAAADI. CDR3 nucleotides: TGCGCCAGCAGTGAGTTCCGAGGGGTCTACGAGCAGTACTTC. It yields the protein CASSEFRGVYEQYF.

V gene TRBV9 combines with J gene TRBJ2-1; 9 bases match TRBD1. The CDR3 runs to 16 residues. CDR1 SGDLS and CDR2 YYNGEE come from the germline V gene. V lost 0 bases, J lost 4 bases, and 5 bases stayed unmatched. Here the CDR3 DNA reads TGTGCCAGCAGCGTAGGAACGGGACAGGGTTACAATGAGCAGTTCTTC. Translation: CASSVGTGQGYNEQFF.

The CDR3 reads CASSFSRGGNQPQHF. The DNA for the CDR3 is TGTGCCAGCAGTTTCTCCCGAGGGGGCAATCAGCCCCAGCATTTT. V is TRBV28 and J is TRBJ1-5, with D maybe TRBD1 (5 bases). V was pared by 3 bases and J by 2 bases, with 11 bases between. The germline V gene has CDR1 MDHEN and CDR2 SYDVKM. The CDR3 has 15 amino acids. The entire variable domain, with the rest obtained from reference TRBV28 and TRBJ1-5, is as follows: DVKVTQSSRYLVKRTGEKVFLECVQDMDHENMFWYRQDPGLGLRLIYFSYDVKMKEKGDIPEGYSVSREKKERFSLILESASTNQTSMYLCASSFSRGGNQPQHFGDGTRLSIL.

The V and J genes are TRBV19 and TRBJ2-7, with a tentative D call TRBD1 (5 bases). Germline CDR1 LNHDA, CDR2 SQIVND (reference sequence). This CDR3 comprises 15 residues. V was cut by 3 bases and J by 3 bases, with 15 bases left in between. Written as DNA, the CDR3 is TGTGCCAGTAGTATTGGAACAGGTTCCTTCTACGAGCAGTACTTC. Amino acids: CASSIGTGSFYEQYF.

The rearrangement links TRBV9 to TRBJ2-3, with D hard to call. CDR3 length: 15 residues. Trimming took 1 base from V and 1 from J, leaving 10 bases between them. CDR1 is SGDLS, CDR2 YYNGEE, per germline. Here the CDR3 DNA reads TGTGCCAGCAGCGTATTGATAAGAGGCACAGATACGCAGTATTTT. It codes for CASSVLIRGTDTQYF.

This sequence joins TRBV5-1 and TRBJ2-3; D call uncertain. Trimming left V 4 bases short and J 0 bases short, with 12 bases between. Per germline, CDR1 SGHRS and CDR2 YFSETQ. The CDR3 contains 15 residues. The CDR3 DNA reads TGCGCCAGCAGCACGGGCTCCACTAGCACAGATACGCAGTATTTT. Protein: CASSTGSTSTDTQYF.

V is TRBV27 and J is TRBJ2-1; the D gene is possibly TRBD2 (5 bases). Trimming left V 2 bases short and J 4 bases short, with 12 bases between. The V gene's germline CDR1 is MNHEY and CDR2 SMNVEV (reference sequence). The CDR3 consists of 15 residues. The chain's CDR3 is CASSLKRPLYNEQFF. The DNA of the CDR3 is TGTGCCAGCAGTTTAAAGCGGCCCCTTTACAATGAGCAGTTCTTC.

This chain links TRBV2 with TRBJ2-7; D is unclear. V was trimmed by 8 bases and J by 0 bases, leaving 14 bases between them. Per germline, CDR1 SNHLY and CDR2 FYNNEI. This CDR3 is 14 amino acids long. CDR3 in amino acids: CASGKDGGSYEQYF. The CDR3 bases are TGTGCCAGCGGAAAGGACGGCGGCTCCTACGAGCAGTACTTC.

This chain links TRBV18 with TRBJ2-7; no firm D call. V gave up 3 bases and J gave up 3 bases, with 18 bases separating them. The length of the CDR3 is 16 residues. Germline CDR1 and CDR2: KGHSH and LQKENI. This CDR3 reads CASSPLGGERVYEQYF. The CDR3, as DNA: TGTGCCAGCTCACCCCTCGGCGGAGAGAGAGTCTACGAGCAGTACTTC.

V is TRBV4-1 and J is TRBJ2-7; D is unresolved. The CDR3 loop spans 17 amino acids. V lost 0 bases, J lost 2 bases, and 17 bases lay in between. Germline lookup yields CDR1 MGHRA and CDR2 YSYEKL. CDR3 DNA sequence: TGCGCCAGCAGCCAAGATCATTGGGTTAGGCCACCCTACGAGCAGTACTTC. Protein: CASSQDHWVRPPYEQYF.

The V gene is TRBV2, the J gene TRBJ2-2, with D perhaps matching TRBD1 or TRBD2 (6 bases each). Trimming cost V 2 bases and J 8 bases, with 15 bases left between them. Germline CDR1 reads SNHLY; CDR2 reads FYNNEI. This CDR3 spans 15 amino acids. The CDR3 sequence: CASSERQGRLGELFF. For the CDR3, the DNA is TGTGCCAGCAGTGAAAGGCAGGGGAGGCTGGGGGAGCTGTTTTTT.

This chain connects TRBV28 to TRBJ2-5; 7 bases fit TRBD2. The CDR3 extends over 17 amino acids. The V segment lost 3 bases and the J segment 4 bases; nucleotides outside the gene matches: 14. From germline, CDR1 is MDHEN and CDR2 SYDVKM. The CDR3 coding sequence is TGTGCCAGCAGTTTCGGCGGGGGTCGGGCGGGTAGAGAGACCCAGTACTTC. This sequence encodes CASSFGGGRAGRETQYF.

With respect to this clone: At one of its ends the junction is not consistent with the germline gene, which may arise from a read error. The J gene is TRBJ2-7, the V gene TRBV10-3; 7 nucleotides match TRBD1. This CDR3 is built from 14 residues. Germline assignment: CDR1 ENHRY and CDR2 SYGVKD. The CDR3 sequence is CATSEQTGSHEQYF. The CDR3 DNA sequence: TGTGCCACCAGTGAGCAGACAGGGTCGCACGAGCAGTACTTC.

The V and J genes are TRBV6-5 and TRBJ2-7; maybe TRBD1 (6 bases). The CDR3 runs to 12 residues. CDR1 MNHEY and CDR2 SVGAGI come from the germline V gene. Trimming removed 10 bases at V and 4 bases at J, with 14 bases between. As DNA, the CDR3 is TGTGCCACTCGCAGGGGTCCTTACGAGCAGTACTTC. Amino acid sequence: CATRRGPYEQYF.

V usage is TRBV6-6 and J usage is TRBJ1-1, with D maybe TRBD1 (6 bases). The V end lost 2 bases, the J end lost 7 bases, and 11 bases lay between the germline ends. The CDR3 loop spans 13 amino acids. Germline V gives CDR1 MNHNY, CDR2 SVGAGI (reference sequence). CDR3 sequence reads: CASSYPGGSEAFF. In DNA form, the CDR3 reads TGTGCCAGCAGTTACCCCGGGGGCAGTGAAGCTTTCTTT.

Only one count was recorded for this clone. This chain uses TRBV7-9 with TRBJ1-2; 9 bases agree with TRBD1. CDR1 SEHNR and CDR2 FQNEAQ come from the germline V gene (reference sequence). Trimming cost V 5 bases and J 4 bases; bases outside gene matches: 8. The CDR3 is 15 amino acids. DNA for the CDR3: TGTGCCAGCAGCATGCCGGGACAGGGTGTCTATGGCTACACCTTC. This gives the protein CASSMPGQGVYGYTF.

This clone was seen just once. DNA for the CDR3: TGTGCCAGCAGTGCCCAGGGTACGAACACCGGGGAGCTGTTTTTT. Translation: CASSAQGTNTGELFF. J is TRBJ2-2 and V is TRBV6-1; a possible D gene is TRBD1 (5 bases). The CDR3 spans 15 residues. The V gene lost 4 bases and the J gene lost 0 bases, with 9 bases spanning the gap. Germline values: CDR1 MNHNS, CDR2 SASEGT.

This CDR3 is CASRAEPFDWNEQFF. DNA for the CDR3: TGTGCCAGCAGAGCCGAGCCGTTTGACTGGAATGAGCAGTTCTTC. This rearrangement joins TRBV6-5 to TRBJ2-1; D uncertain. The germline gives CDR1 MNHEY, CDR2 SVGAGI. Trimming took off 6 bases at V and 7 bases at J, with 19 bases between the two ends. This CDR3 region has 15 residues.

The rearrangement links TRBV7-2 to TRBJ1-1, with D unclear. The germline V gene has CDR1 SGHTA and CDR2 FQGNSA. The CDR3 is 18 residues long. Trimming pared 1 base from V and 1 base from J, leaving 19 bases between. The CDR3 spells CASSLVISRGFRNTEAFF. The CDR3 DNA follows: TGTGCCAGCAGCTTAGTCATCTCACGGGGTTTTCGGAACACTGAAGCTTTCTTT.

The V and J genes are TRBV15 and TRBJ1-4, with 7 bases aligning to TRBD1. The CDR3 runs to 15 residues. With V trimmed by 4 bases and J by 7 bases, 9 bases remained unmatched. Germline V CDR1 and CDR2: LNHNV, YYDKDF (reference sequence). DNA of the CDR3: TGTGCCACCAGCACCGGACAGGCCTGGAGTGAAAAACTGTTTTTT. It yields the protein CATSTGQAWSEKLFF.

The CDR3 nucleotides are TGTGCCAGCAGTCCCTTAGGGACAGGGATTACTAGCACAGATACGCAGTATTTT. It is translated as CASSPLGTGITSTDTQYF. The chain recombines TRBV27 with TRBJ2-3; TRBD1 matches at 9 bases. The J segment lost 0 bases and the V segment lost 5 bases, leaving 12 bases of the junction unmatched. Germline CDR1 MNHEY, CDR2 SMNVEV (reference sequence). CDR3 length equals 18 residues.